The 3 T cell receptor beta chains below come from one sample, sequenced in a study of T cells after yellow fever vaccination (dated by TCRdb to between 2018 and 2020). The treatment or condition label, read with the paper, signifies: live attenuated yellow fever vaccine strain. Library prep was done by 5' RACE. The sequencer listed for this sample is Illumina HiSeq 2500. The public sequencing data were trimmed at Q25 with fastp and processed into clonotypes with MiXCR by TCRdb, which kept only in-frame beta chains. Entries that share a CDR3 protein sequence are merged under the most common genes and DNA. Within this sample are around 500,000 distinct CDR3 sequences, with roughly a fifth of them counted one time only. Together, the top ten hold around 17% of the sample. This specimen consisted of PBMCs, obtained approximately 20 days after the first yellow fever vaccination. The receptors come from a man between 18 and 29 years old who received the YFV17D yellow fever vaccine.

The V call is TRBV20-1, the J call TRBJ2-1; the D is unclear. This CDR3 is 12 amino acids long. Per germline, CDR1 DFQATT and CDR2 SNEGSKA (reference sequence). The V end was cut by 3 bases, the J end by 4 bases, with 7 bases between. CDR3 amino acids: CSASLQYNEQFF. CDR3 coding DNA: TGCAGTGCTAGCCTACAGTACAATGAGCAGTTCTTC.

The gene calls are TRBV5-1 and TRBJ2-1, with D possibly TRBD2 on 5 matching bases. Trimming cost V 2 bases and J 5 bases, with 8 bases left between them. The CDR3 extends over 13 amino acids. Germline V gene sequence: CDR1 SGHRS, CDR2 YFSETQ. This CDR3 reads CASSLQTNNEQFF. CDR3 nucleotides: TGCGCCAGCAGCTTACAGACTAACAATGAGCAGTTCTTC. The whole variable domain, remainder taken from reference TRBV5-1 and TRBJ2-1, is KAGVTQTPRYLIKTRGQQVTLSCSPISGHRSVSWYQQTPGQGLQFLFEYFSETQRNKGNFPGRFSGRQFSNSRSEMNVSTLELGDSALYLCASSLQTNNEQFFGPGTRLTVL.

The V gene is TRBV7-2, the J gene TRBJ1-2, with D possibly being TRBD1 (5 bases). This CDR3 has 12 residues. Trimming cost V 3 bases and J 7 bases, with 9 bases left between them. The germline V gene has CDR1 SGHTA and CDR2 FQGNSA. The CDR3 nucleotides read TGTGCCAGCAGCTTCTTGGGGACTGGCTACACCTTC. It translates to CASSFLGTGYTF.